This T cell receptor (beta chain) was sequenced during a study of Ad26.COV2.S vaccination and SARS-CoV-2 variants (dated by TCRdb to the early 2020s). Turning to the overall study: Donors in the vaccine arm were drawn from COV1001, a phase I-IIa trial of Ad26.COV2.S in healthy adults that was multicentre, randomized, double-blind and placebo-controlled. A total of 32 samples were included in the TCR-sequenced set, comprising some 20 Ad26.COV2.S vaccine recipients, 5 placebo recipients and 8 SARS-CoV-2 convalescent individuals. Investigators remained blinded to trial group allocation during experiments and outcome assessment. Participants in the trial were split at random into five groups of five each, receiving low-dose or high-dose Ad26.COV2.S once or twice, or else placebo on both occasions. Sequencing of the TCRbeta repertoire served to evaluate the specificity and breadth of SARS-CoV-2-reactive T cell receptors following Ad26.COV2.S vaccination. Ad26.COV2.S was administered intramuscularly at 5 x 10^10 or 1 x 10^11 viral particles, either as a single shot or as two shots given 56 days apart.

CDR1 is given as MDHEN and CDR2 as SYDVKM, both from the germline V gene. Spanning cysteine to phenylalanine, the CDR3 consists of 15 amino acids. Kept here is only the CDR3 DNA, which spans 45 bases and is read in frame from base 1. Trimmed from V: 5 bases; trimmed from J: 6 bases; junction bases lacking a gene match: 12. A note on this clone: Its target antigen remains unknown. No much larger clone is present one base from it, and per-base qualities are unavailable.

TCRbeta CDR3 regions were sequenced with the immunoSEQ Assay. After extraction, genomic DNA underwent amplification by bias-controlled multiplex PCR, followed by high-throughput sequencing. The paper's data handling went like this. To quantify the absolute abundance of each unique TCRbeta CDR3 region, sequences were collapsed and filtered. T cell fraction was estimated by normalization of TCRbeta template counts to usable DNA, with usable DNA being measured through amplification of reference genes present in all nucleated cells. Repertoire TCRs were annotated as SARS-CoV-2-specific by exact matching of V gene, CDR3 amino acid sequence and J gene to a known reactive TCR set. The reference SARS-CoV-2 TCR set was obtained from MIRA and was filtered for enrichment in COVID-19-positive ImmuneCODE repertoires, whereby public or cross-reactive TCRs were removed. Based on the MIRA antigens, annotated TCRs were further analysed at the level of specific ORF or position within ORF. Breadth was defined as annotated unique rearrangements over total unique productive rearrangements; depth was the summed frequency of those rearrangements. TCR breadth was compared between groups using two-sided Wilcoxon rank-sum tests. This immuneACCESS table, as held by TCRdb, lists in-frame sequences with V and J called but not all clones. Of the missing ones, under half trace to an unresolved V gene in checked studies; the others have no known cause. D and trimming were read from the DNA, whereas the V and J calls and clone size are those reported in that table. The table for this sample lists about 400,000 clones; about nine tenths of them were counted only once. The top ten clones comprise approximately 1.9% of the sample.

The paper's findings and limits, for the study overall: The authors noted that the TCR breadth and depth analyses may have underestimated total T cell responses. Non-spike TCR breadth was comparable between vaccine and placebo recipients, consistent with the vaccine containing only spike. The study was not powered to compare responses between vaccine doses or regimens. Compared with placebo recipients, Ad26.COV2.S recipients showed higher spike-specific TCR breadth (P = 0.0014). After vaccination, spike-specific CD8+ and CD4+ T cell responses were reported to show substantial breadth.

In light of the paper, this sample's treatment or condition label describes: some 20 received Ad26.COV2.S at low or high dose, single or two shots; about 5 received placebo; per-sample allocation not given. For vaccine and placebo recipients, the sequenced repertoires came from samples collected on day 63 after the first injection. In Cohort 1b, 25 or so adults aged 18-55 years were enrolled at a single site in Boston, USA, between 29 July and 7 August 2020. Ad26.COV2.S consisted of a replication-incompetent adenovirus type 26 vector by which a prefusion-stabilized SARS-CoV-2 spike protein from the original Wuhan strain was expressed.

The starting material was peripheral blood, obtained in a trial of Ad26.COV2.S vaccine versus placebo. This clonotype was obtained from a person between 18 and 65 years old who received the Ad26.COV2.S COVID-19 vaccine or a placebo. This chain is built from TRBV28 and TRBJ2-7, with 8 bases aligning to TRBD1. The nucleotide sequence reads TGTGCCAGCAGTCTTACCGGCAGGGGGCATGGCGAGCAGTACTTC. It translates to CASSLTGRGHGEQYF.